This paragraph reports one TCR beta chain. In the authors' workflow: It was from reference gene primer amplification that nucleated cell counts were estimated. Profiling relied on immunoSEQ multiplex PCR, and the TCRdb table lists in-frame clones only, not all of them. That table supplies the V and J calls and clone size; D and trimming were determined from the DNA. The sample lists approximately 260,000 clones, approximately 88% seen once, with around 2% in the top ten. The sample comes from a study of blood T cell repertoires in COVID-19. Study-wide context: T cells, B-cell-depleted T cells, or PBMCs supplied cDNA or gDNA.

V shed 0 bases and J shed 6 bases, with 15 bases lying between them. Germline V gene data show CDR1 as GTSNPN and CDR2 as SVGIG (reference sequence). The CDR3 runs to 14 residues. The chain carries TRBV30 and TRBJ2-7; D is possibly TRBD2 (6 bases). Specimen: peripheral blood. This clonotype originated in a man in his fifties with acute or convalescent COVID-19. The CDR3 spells CAWSVTRGGGEQYF. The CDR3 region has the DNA TGTGCCTGGAGTGTCACGCGGGGAGGTGGCGAGCAGTACTTC.